Given below is one T cell receptor (beta chain) in context. The sample is drawn from a study of blood T cells in healthy people across ages. A second about 6 to 12 cycle PCR used barcoded and J-beta primers. Each cDNA molecule was tagged by a template-switch adaptor that had 12 random nucleotides. TCRdb passed the 5' RACE reads through MiXCR, listing each CDR3 protein once. The sample records hundreds of thousands of distinct CDR3 sequences, approximately 48% being singletons. Caucasian individuals from Russia who were healthy and aged about 6 to 90 acted as donors. The CDR3 consists of 15 residues. From germline, CDR1 is DFQATT and CDR2 SNEGSKA (reference sequence). With 1 base removed from V and 7 bases from J, the gap between germline ends came to 14 bases.

This chain uses TRBV20-1 with TRBJ1-6; D perhaps matches TRBD1 (5 bases). Sequenced material: blood. This TCR was sampled from a man aged 55 to 70 in good health. The CDR3 region is CSARGSGVRNSPLHF. The CDR3 DNA follows: TGCAGTGCTAGAGGGTCGGGGGTGAGGAATTCACCCCTCCACTTT.